This section outlines one T cell receptor beta chain sequence together with its context. Its antigen is unidentified. Trimming cost V 6 bases and J 6 bases, with 8 bases left between them. CDR1 is SGHAT, CDR2 FQNNGV, per germline. The CDR3 spans 11 residues. Expressed TCRB transcripts were sequenced because the isolated RNA had all been reverse transcribed beforehand. The repertoire was sequenced with immunoSEQ multiplex PCR; TCRdb's copy has only in-frame clones and lacks some. The sample lists around 260,000 clones; around 21% were seen once. These data are taken from a study of beta chain features in type 1 diabetes. Study summary: Across the samples, roughly 98 million sorted cells were examined in total.

Study-wide results and limits: Shortening of TCRB CDR3s, moderate but significant, appeared in all four CD4+ subsets of Type 1 diabetes patients.

One heparinised blood draw averaging around 0.12 L was given by each donor. This chain connects TRBV11-2 to TRBJ1-1; D is undetermined. The sequence was obtained from a woman aged 40 to 55 with type 1 diabetes. The specimen sequenced was naive CD4+ T cells from blood. CDR3 region: CASRPEAEAFF. The CDR3 DNA reads as TGTGCCAGCAGACCAGAGGCTGAAGCTTTCTTT.